Each of the 29 T cell receptor beta chains below was sequenced from the same sample in a study of blood T cell repertoires in COVID-19. Measured with immunoSEQ multiplex PCR; TCRdb has only the in-frame clones, and not every one. The sample gives roughly 500,000 clones, 75% to 90% of which show up once; approximately 2.9% is in the top ten. The sequenced material came from peripheral blood. These receptors all come from a human donor in a cohort sampled during active COVID-19.

As to this clone: A much bigger clone sits one base away, suggesting this may be a read error. The chain recombines TRBV28 with TRBJ2-7; tentatively, D is TRBD1 (5 bases). The CDR3 runs 12 residues. Trimming removed 5 bases from V and 4 bases from J, with 9 bases in between. Per germline, CDR1 MDHEN and CDR2 SYDVKM. CDR3 sequence: CASSLQGYEQYF. CDR3 sequence (DNA): TGTGCCAGCAGTCTCCAGGGTTACGAGCAGTACTTC.

The V gene is TRBV7-2, the J gene TRBJ1-4, with D hard to call. Trimming took 1 base from V and 4 from J, leaving 10 bases between them. The CDR3 runs to 15 residues. Germline CDR1 reads SGHTA; CDR2 reads FQGNSA. CDR3 nucleotide sequence: TGTGCCAGCAGCTTAGGACAATCTCGTAATGAAAAACTGTTTTTT. Translation: CASSLGQSRNEKLFF.

Written as DNA, the CDR3 is TGTGCCAGCTCTCGGGACAGGGTCCAAGAGACCCAGTACTTC. Amino acid sequence: CASSRDRVQETQYF. This rearrangement joins TRBV7-9 to TRBJ2-5; TRBD1 matches at 9 bases. The CDR3 is 14 amino acids. From germline, CDR1 is SEHNR and CDR2 FQNEAQ (reference sequence). The ends lost 8 bases at V and 1 base at J; junction bases unmatched: 5.

The CDR3 DNA reads TGTGCCAGCAGCGAGAGGGGACAGGGAATCTCTGGAAACACCATATATTTT. It encodes CASSERGQGISGNTIYF. The chain is built from TRBV9 and TRBJ1-3, with TRBD1 matching over 9 bases. J was trimmed by 0 bases and V by 3 bases; bases with no gene match: 7. This CDR3 is built from 17 residues. Per the germline V gene, CDR1 is SGDLS and CDR2 is YYNGEE.

This rearrangement joins TRBV19 to TRBJ1-5; the match to TRBD1 covers 9 bases. The germline CDR1 and CDR2 sequences are LNHDA and SQIVND (reference sequence). The junction had 10 bases not matched to a gene; V was cut back by 10 bases and J by 6 bases. The CDR3 has 14 amino acids. The CDR3 DNA follows: TGTGCCACCAAGAGGACAGGGGTAGGTCAGCCCCAGCATTTT. Amino acids: CATKRTGVGQPQHF.

Only one count was recorded for this clone. The chain recombines TRBV6-5 with TRBJ2-7, with D unclear. V lost 2 bases and J lost 5, with 16 bases in between. The CDR3 length is 15 residues. Germline V lookup: CDR1 MNHEY, CDR2 SVGAGI. CDR3: CASSYGLEESHEQYF. Written as DNA, the CDR3 is TGTGCCAGCAGTTACGGCCTTGAGGAGTCTCACGAGCAGTACTTC.

V gene TRBV28 combines with J gene TRBJ2-1; 7 bases fit TRBD1. The junction had 8 bases not matched to a gene; V was cut back by 6 bases and J by 6 bases. The CDR3 is made up of 14 amino acids. CDR1 is MDHEN and CDR2 is SYDVKM in the germline V gene. CDR3 bases: TGTGCCAGCAGACGACAGGGAAATACCAATGAGCAGTTCTTC. This sequence encodes CASRRQGNTNEQFF.

The chain is built from TRBV7-2 and TRBJ2-2, with 8 bases aligning to TRBD1. This CDR3 spans 17 amino acids. Germline V gives CDR1 SGHTA, CDR2 FQGNSA. Trimming at V came to 4 bases and at J to 2 bases, leaving 9 bases not matched to a gene. The CDR3 spells CASSSYRGRKNTGELFF. The CDR3 nucleotides read TGTGCCAGCAGCTCCTACAGGGGGAGAAAAAACACCGGGGAGCTGTTTTTT.

The chain carries TRBV12-5 and TRBJ1-6, with a weak D call TRBD1 (5 bases). CDR1 and CDR2 from the germline V gene are LGHNT and FRNRAP. The CDR3 sequence is 14 residues long. Trimming cost V 6 bases and J 4 bases, with 10 bases left between them. CDR3 amino acids: CASGPDSYNSPLHF. The CDR3 region has the DNA TGTGCTAGTGGACCCGACAGTTATAATTCACCCCTCCACTTT.

The chain has TRBV30 and TRBJ2-1; D may be TRBD1 (6 bases). V was clipped by 3 bases and J by 10 bases, with 16 bases between them. CDR3 size: 13 residues. The V gene's germline CDR1 is GTSNPN and CDR2 SVGIG (reference sequence). CDR3 sequence: CAWSVNTGREQFF. The CDR3 DNA sequence: TGTGCCTGGAGCGTCAACACAGGGCGCGAGCAGTTCTTC.

Comment on this clone: A junction boundary mismatches the germline segment, possibly from a read error. Other DNA sequences in this specimen translate into the identical CDR3. CDR3 loop: CASSTGETQYF. The CDR3 DNA follows: TGCGCCAGCAGCACAGGGGAGACCCAGTACTTC. The rearrangement links TRBV5-4 to TRBJ2-5; the D gene is possibly TRBD1 (6 bases). CDR1 is SGHNT, CDR2 YYREEE, per germline (reference sequence). The CDR3 runs to 11 residues.

CDR3 in DNA: TGTGCCAGCAGTTATAGCCGCGGGAATAATTCACCCCTCCACTTT. Protein product: CASSYSRGNNSPLHF. This rearrangement joins TRBV6-5 to TRBJ1-6; unclear D gene. Per germline, CDR1 MNHEY and CDR2 SVGAGI. This CDR3 has 15 residues. The V and J ends lost 3 bases and 5 bases respectively, with 11 bases between them.

The chain is built from TRBV29-1 and TRBJ2-5; possibly TRBD1 for D (5 bases). From germline, CDR1 is SQVTM and CDR2 ANQGSEA. The CDR3 consists of 14 residues. V shed 4 bases and J shed 5 bases, with 17 bases lying between them. CDR3 in DNA: TGCAGCGTTGTAAAGGACACTACGGGCGAGACCCAGTACTTC. It is translated as CSVVKDTTGETQYF.

The chain joins TRBV4-3 to TRBJ2-1, with 12 bases that match TRBD2. Trimming removed 1 base from V and 8 bases from J; junction bases left unmatched: 6. From germline, CDR1 is LGHNA and CDR2 YSLEER. This CDR3 has 16 amino acids. The CDR3 loop reads CASSQGLAGEGYEQFF. DNA of the CDR3: TGCGCCAGCAGCCAAGGACTAGCGGGAGAAGGGTATGAGCAGTTCTTC.

CDR3 region: CASSTEETQYF. The CDR3 nucleotides read TGCGCCAGCAGCACGGAGGAGACCCAGTACTTC. The chain recombines TRBV5-1 with TRBJ2-5; D is ambiguous. Trimming took off 4 bases at V and 5 bases at J, with 6 bases between the two ends. The CDR3 is 11 amino acids. Germline CDR1 reads SGHRS; CDR2 reads YFSETQ.

The rearrangement links TRBV5-4 to TRBJ1-1; tentative D call: TRBD1 (5 bases). Germline V gives CDR1 SGHNT, CDR2 YYREEE (reference sequence). The V and J ends lost 0 bases and 1 base respectively, with 22 bases between them. This CDR3 comprises 19 residues. The CDR3 DNA is TGTGCCAGCAGCTTGGCTTCAGGGTTCAGGGTTGGTTGGAACACTGAAGCTTTCTTT. This gives the protein CASSLASGFRVGWNTEAFF.

This chain uses TRBV12-3 or TRBV12-4 with TRBJ2-7; perhaps TRBD2 as D (5 bases). Trimming cost V 3 bases and J 9 bases, with 15 bases left between them. This CDR3 region has 13 residues. The CDR3 sequence is CASSFRGSGAQYF. DNA for the CDR3: TGTGCCAGCAGTTTTCGAGGGTCCGGAGCGCAGTACTTC.

The CDR3 sequence: CASSATRDRGDGYTF. CDR3 coding DNA: TGCGCCAGCAGCGCTACCCGGGACAGGGGTGATGGCTACACCTTC. The chain combines TRBV10-2 with TRBJ1-2; 10 positions match TRBD1. CDR1 WSHSY and CDR2 SAAADI come from the germline V gene. CDR3 size: 15 residues. Germline trimming cut 6 bases from V and 6 bases from J; bases unmatched to any gene: 10.

V is TRBV18 and J is TRBJ1-4; TRBD1 might be the D (5 bases). The CDR3 loop spans 15 amino acids. The V and J ends lost 6 bases and 3 bases respectively, with 14 bases between them. From germline, CDR1 is KGHSH and CDR2 LQKENI. CDR3 protein: CASSRIQGANEKLFF. The CDR3 DNA is TGTGCCAGCTCGAGGATTCAGGGTGCTAATGAAAAACTGTTTTTT.

This chain connects TRBV28 to TRBJ1-1; a possible D gene is TRBD1 (5 bases). The V and J ends lost 7 bases and 0 bases respectively, with 18 bases between them. The CDR3 contains 16 residues. Germline CDR1 reads MDHEN; CDR2 reads SYDVKM. CDR3 sequence reads: CASTTYSRGMNTEAFF. The CDR3 DNA reads TGTGCCAGCACCACCTATTCAAGGGGTATGAACACTGAAGCTTTCTTT.

This rearrangement joins TRBV24-1 to TRBJ2-1, with 11 bases aligning to TRBD2. Germline-derived CDR1 and CDR2 are KGHDR and SFDVKD. The CDR3 runs to 16 residues. V lost 4 bases, J lost 9 bases, and 10 bases stayed unmatched. In DNA form, the CDR3 reads TGTGCCACCAGTGACACCACGCCGGGGACTAGCGGTGAGCAGTTCTTC. Translated: CATSDTTPGTSGEQFF.

The rearrangement uses TRBV4-1 and TRBJ2-1, with 11 bases that match TRBD2. V lost 1 base, J lost 10 bases, and 12 bases stayed unmatched. The CDR3 is 17 amino acids. Germline CDR1 reads MGHRA; CDR2 reads YSYEKL. CDR3 DNA: TGCGCCAGCAGCCAAGTCTCGGTAGCGGGAGGGTTCGACGAGCAGTTCTTC. It translates to CASSQVSVAGGFDEQFF.

This clone was seen at least ten times. This sequence joins TRBV18 and TRBJ1-5; 7 bases are a match to TRBD1. From germline, CDR1 is KGHSH and CDR2 LQKENI. V lost 3 bases and J lost 4; bases outside the gene matches: 6. The CDR3 loop spans 15 amino acids. This CDR3 is CASSPSGDRNQPQHF. In nucleotides, the CDR3 is TGTGCCAGCTCACCTTCCGGGGACAGAAATCAGCCCCAGCATTTT.

With regard to this clone: This same CDR3 is encoded by further DNA sequences in the sample. This chain uses TRBV5-5 with TRBJ1-5; no definite D call. Trimming shortened V by 4 bases and J by 0 bases, and 11 bases separated the two germline ends. The CDR3 covers 15 residues. Germline CDR1 and CDR2: SGHKS and YYEKEE (reference sequence). The CDR3 is CASSPSGNSNQPQHF. The CDR3 region has the DNA TGTGCCAGCAGCCCGAGCGGAAATAGCAATCAGCCCCAGCATTTT.

This chain connects TRBV7-9 to TRBJ2-1; no definite D call. Germline CDR1 reads SEHNR; CDR2 reads FQNEAQ (reference sequence). V lost 3 bases to trimming and J lost 8 bases, with 11 bases between them. The CDR3 has 13 residues. CDR3 coding DNA: TGTGCCAGCAGCTTGGATACTGGGCATGAGCAGTTCTTC. Protein sequence: CASSLDTGHEQFF.

V gene TRBV5-4 combines with J gene TRBJ2-7, with 15 bases identical to TRBD2. The V and J ends lost 5 bases and 0 bases, in that order; junction bases with no gene match: 6. Per the germline V gene, CDR1 is SGHNT and CDR2 is YYREEE (reference sequence). This CDR3 has 17 residues. The CDR3 region is CASRPGLAGGNSYEQYF. CDR3 in DNA: TGTGCCAGCAGGCCGGGACTAGCGGGGGGAAACTCCTACGAGCAGTACTTC. The full variable domain, completed using reference TRBV5-4 and TRBJ2-7, is ETGVTQSPTHLIKTRGQQVTLRCSSQSGHNTVSWYQQALGQGPQFIFQYYREEENGRGNFPPRFSGLQFPNYSSELNVNALELDDSALYLCASRPGLAGGNSYEQYFGPGTRLTVT.

The chain employs TRBV19 and TRBJ2-1, with 7 bases matching TRBD2. Germline V gene lookup returns CDR1 LNHDA and CDR2 SQIVND (reference sequence). CDR3 length: 14 amino acids. V was pared by 3 bases and J by 4 bases, with 3 bases of the junction left unmatched. The CDR3 protein is CASSMERGYNEQFF. Written as DNA, the CDR3 is TGTGCCAGTAGTATGGAGCGGGGTTACAATGAGCAGTTCTTC.

The chain combines TRBV19 with TRBJ1-1, with D possibly matching TRBD1 (6 bases). The CDR3 runs to 16 residues. Deletions cut 4 bases from V and 1 base from J, with 16 bases between. CDR1 is LNHDA and CDR2 is SQIVND in the germline V gene (reference sequence). This CDR3 is CASSKQGNIENTEAFF. The CDR3 DNA reads TGTGCCAGTAGTAAACAGGGTAATATTGAGAACACTGAAGCTTTCTTT.

This clone was seen a handful of times. V is TRBV6-2 or TRBV6-3 and J is TRBJ2-7; TRBD1 might be the D (6 bases). The CDR3 consists of 14 residues. Germline V gives CDR1 MNHEY, CDR2 SVGEGT. Between the trimmed V and J ends, which lost 0 bases and 5 bases, there was a span of 11 bases. This chain's CDR3 is CASSYSNRANEQYF. CDR3 bases: TGTGCCAGCAGTTACTCGAACAGGGCCAACGAGCAGTACTTC.